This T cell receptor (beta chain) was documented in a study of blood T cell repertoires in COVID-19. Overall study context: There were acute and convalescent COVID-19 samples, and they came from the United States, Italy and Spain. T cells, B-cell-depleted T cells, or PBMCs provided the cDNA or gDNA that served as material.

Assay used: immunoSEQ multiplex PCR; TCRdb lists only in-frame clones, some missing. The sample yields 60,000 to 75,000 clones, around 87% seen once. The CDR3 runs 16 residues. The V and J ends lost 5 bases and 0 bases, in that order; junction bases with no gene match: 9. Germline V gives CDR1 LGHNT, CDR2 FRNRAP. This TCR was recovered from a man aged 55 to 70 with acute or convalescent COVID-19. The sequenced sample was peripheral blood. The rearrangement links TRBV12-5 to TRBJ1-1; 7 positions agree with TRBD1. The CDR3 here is CASGPWKGAVNTEAFF. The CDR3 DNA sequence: TGTGCTAGTGGTCCCTGGAAGGGGGCCGTGAACACTGAAGCTTTCTTT.